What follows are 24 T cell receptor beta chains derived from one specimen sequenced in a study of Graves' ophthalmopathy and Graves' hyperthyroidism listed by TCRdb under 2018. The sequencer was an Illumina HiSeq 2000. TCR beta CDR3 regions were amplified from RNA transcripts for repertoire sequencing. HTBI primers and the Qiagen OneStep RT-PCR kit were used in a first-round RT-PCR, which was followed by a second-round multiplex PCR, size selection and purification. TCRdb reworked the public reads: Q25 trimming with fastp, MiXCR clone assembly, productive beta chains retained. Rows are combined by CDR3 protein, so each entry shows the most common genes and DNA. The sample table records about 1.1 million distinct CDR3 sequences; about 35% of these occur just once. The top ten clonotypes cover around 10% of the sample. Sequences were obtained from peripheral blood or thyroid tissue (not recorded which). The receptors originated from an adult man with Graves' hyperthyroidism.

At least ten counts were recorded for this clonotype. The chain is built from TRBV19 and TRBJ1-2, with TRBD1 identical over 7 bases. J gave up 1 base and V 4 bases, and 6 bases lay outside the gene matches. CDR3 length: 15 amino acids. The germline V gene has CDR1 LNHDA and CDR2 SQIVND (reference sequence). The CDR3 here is CASSTGTANNYGYTF. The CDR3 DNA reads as TGTGCCAGTAGTACCGGGACAGCAAATAACTATGGCTACACCTTC.

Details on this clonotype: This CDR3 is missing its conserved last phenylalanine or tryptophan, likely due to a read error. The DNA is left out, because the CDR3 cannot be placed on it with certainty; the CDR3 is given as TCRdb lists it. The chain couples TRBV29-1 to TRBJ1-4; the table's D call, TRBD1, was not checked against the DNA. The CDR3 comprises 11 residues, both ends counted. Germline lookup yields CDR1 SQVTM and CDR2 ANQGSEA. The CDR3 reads CSVDGASESLY.

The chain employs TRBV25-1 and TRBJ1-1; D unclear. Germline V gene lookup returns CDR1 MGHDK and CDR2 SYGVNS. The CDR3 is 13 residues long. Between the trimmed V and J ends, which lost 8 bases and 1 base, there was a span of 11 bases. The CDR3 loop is CASSPNWNTEAFF. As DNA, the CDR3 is TGTGCCAGCTCACCCAATTGGAACACTGAAGCTTTCTTT.

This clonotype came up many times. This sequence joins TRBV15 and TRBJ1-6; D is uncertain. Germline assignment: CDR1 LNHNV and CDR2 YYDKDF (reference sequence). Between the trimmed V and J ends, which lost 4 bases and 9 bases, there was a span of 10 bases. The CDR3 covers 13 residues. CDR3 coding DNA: TGTGCCACCAGCACCGGTAGGGTTTCACCCCTCCACTTT. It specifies CATSTGRVSPLHF.

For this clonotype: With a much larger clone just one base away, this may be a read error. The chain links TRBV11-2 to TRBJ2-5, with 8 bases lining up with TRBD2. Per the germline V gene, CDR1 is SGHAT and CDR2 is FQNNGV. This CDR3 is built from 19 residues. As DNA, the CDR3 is TGTGCCAGCAGCAAGCAGATTGGTTCCGGAGCGGGGGATCAAGAGGCCCAGTACTTC. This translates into CASSKQIGSGAGDQEAQYF.

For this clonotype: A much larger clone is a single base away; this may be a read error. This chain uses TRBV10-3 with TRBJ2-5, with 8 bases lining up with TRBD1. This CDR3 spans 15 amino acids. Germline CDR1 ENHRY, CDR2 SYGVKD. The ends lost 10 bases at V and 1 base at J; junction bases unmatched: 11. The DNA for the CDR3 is TGTGCCAGCAGGGCCGGACAGGGCATCCAAGAGACCCAGTACTTC. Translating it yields CASRAGQGIQETQYF.

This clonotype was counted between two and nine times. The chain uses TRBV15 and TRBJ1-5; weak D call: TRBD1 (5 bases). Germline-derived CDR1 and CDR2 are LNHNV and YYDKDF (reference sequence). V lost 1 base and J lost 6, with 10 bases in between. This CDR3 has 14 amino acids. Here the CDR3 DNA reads TGTGCCACCAGCAGAGCTAGGGGTGGTCAGCCCCAGCATTTT. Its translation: CATSRARGGQPQHF.

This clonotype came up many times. The chain's CDR3 is CASSEGSRVSGYTF. For the CDR3, the DNA is TGTGCCAGCAGTGAAGGTTCCAGGGTTAGTGGCTACACCTTC. The V call is TRBV2, the J call TRBJ1-2; perhaps TRBD1 as D (5 bases). The germline CDR1 and CDR2 sequences are SNHLY and FYNNEI. The ends were cut back, 1 base at V and 7 bases at J, with 13 bases in the middle. This CDR3 is 14 amino acids long.

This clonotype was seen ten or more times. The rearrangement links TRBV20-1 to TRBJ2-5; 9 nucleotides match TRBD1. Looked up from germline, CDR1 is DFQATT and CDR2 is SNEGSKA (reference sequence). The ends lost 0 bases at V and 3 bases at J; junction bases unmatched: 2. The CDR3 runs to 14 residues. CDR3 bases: TGCAGTGCTAGAGAGAGGACAGGGGAAGAGACCCAGTACTTC. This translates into CSARERTGEETQYF.

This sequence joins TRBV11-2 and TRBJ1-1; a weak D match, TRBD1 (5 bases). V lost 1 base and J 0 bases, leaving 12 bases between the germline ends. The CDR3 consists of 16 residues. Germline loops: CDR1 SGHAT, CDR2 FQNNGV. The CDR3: CASSLARTLMNTEAFF. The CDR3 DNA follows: TGTGCCAGCAGCTTAGCAAGGACACTAATGAACACTGAAGCTTTCTTT.

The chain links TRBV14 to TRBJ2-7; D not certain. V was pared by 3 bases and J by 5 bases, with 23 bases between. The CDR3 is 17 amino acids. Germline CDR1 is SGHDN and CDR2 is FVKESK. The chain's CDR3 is CASSHKRSVWARDEQYF. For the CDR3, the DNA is TGTGCCAGCAGCCATAAAAGGTCCGTGTGGGCCCGGGACGAGCAGTACTTC.

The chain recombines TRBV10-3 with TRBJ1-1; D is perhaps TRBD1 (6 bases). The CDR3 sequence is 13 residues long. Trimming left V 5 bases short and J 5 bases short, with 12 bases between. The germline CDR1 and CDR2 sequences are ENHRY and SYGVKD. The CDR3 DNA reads TGTGCCATCAGTTCAGGGGTGGAGACTGAAGCTTTCTTT. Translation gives CAISSGVETEAFF.

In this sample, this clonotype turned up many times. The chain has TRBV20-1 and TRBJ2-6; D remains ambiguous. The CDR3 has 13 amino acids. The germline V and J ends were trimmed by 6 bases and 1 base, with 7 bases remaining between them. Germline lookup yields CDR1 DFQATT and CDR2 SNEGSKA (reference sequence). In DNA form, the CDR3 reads TGCAGTGCCCTAAGTTCTGGGGCCAACGTCCTGACTTTC. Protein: CSALSSGANVLTF.

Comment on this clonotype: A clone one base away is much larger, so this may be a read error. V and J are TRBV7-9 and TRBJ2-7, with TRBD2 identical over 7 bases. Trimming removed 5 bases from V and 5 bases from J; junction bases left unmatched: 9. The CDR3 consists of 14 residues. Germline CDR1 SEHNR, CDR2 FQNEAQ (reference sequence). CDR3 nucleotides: TGTGCCAGCAGCCCCCCTGTGGGGGGGGACGAGCAGTACTTC. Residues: CASSPPVGGDEQYF.

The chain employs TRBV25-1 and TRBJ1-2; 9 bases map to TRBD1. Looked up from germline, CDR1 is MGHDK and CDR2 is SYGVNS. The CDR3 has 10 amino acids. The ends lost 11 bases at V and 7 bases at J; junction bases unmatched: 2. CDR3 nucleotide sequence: TGTGCCGGGACAGGGTTTGGCTACACCTTC. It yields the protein CAGTGFGYTF.

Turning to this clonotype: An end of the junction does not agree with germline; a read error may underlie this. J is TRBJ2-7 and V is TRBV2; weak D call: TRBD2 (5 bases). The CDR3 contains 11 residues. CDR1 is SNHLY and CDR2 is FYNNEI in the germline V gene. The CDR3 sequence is CASREAYEQCF. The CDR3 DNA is TGTGCCAGCAGGGAGGCCTACGAGCAGTGCTTC.

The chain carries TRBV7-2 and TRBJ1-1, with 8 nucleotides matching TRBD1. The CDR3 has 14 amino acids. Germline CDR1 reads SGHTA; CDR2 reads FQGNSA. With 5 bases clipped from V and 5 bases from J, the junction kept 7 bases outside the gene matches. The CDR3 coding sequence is TGTGCCAGCAGCCCGGGACAGGCCTTGACTGAAGCTTTCTTT. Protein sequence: CASSPGQALTEAFF.

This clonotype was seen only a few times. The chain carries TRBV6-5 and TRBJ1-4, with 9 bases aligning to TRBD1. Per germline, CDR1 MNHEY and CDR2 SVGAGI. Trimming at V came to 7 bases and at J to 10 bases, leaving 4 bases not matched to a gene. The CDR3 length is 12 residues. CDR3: CASTLTGGKLFF. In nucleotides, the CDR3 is TGTGCCAGCACCTTGACAGGGGGAAAACTGTTTTTT.

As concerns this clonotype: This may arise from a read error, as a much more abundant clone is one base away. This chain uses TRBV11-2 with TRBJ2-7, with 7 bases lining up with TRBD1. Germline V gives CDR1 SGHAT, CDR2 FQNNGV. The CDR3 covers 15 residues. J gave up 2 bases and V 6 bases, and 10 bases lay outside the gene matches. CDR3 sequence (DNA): TGTGCCAGCAGGATAAATGAGGGGGCTGCCTACGAGCAGTACTTC. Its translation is CASRINEGAAYEQYF.

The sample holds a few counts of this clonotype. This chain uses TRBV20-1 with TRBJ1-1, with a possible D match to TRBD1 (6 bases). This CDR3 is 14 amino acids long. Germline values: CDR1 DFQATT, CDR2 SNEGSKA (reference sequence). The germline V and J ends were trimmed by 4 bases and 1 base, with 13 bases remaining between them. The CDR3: CSATRGSGNTEAFF. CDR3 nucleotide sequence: TGCAGTGCTACCAGGGGCAGCGGGAACACTGAAGCTTTCTTT.

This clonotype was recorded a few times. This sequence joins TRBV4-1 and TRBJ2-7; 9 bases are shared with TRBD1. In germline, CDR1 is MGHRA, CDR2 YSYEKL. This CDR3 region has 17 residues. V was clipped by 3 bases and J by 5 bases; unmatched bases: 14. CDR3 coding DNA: TGCGCCAGCAGCCACTACGCGCCGGGACAGGGTCAGGACGAGCAGTACTTC. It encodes CASSHYAPGQGQDEQYF.

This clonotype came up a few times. The CDR3 DNA follows: TGTGCCAGCAGTTCCACAGGGGGAATCAATCAGCCCCAGCATTTT. This translates into CASSSTGGINQPQHF. The rearrangement links TRBV12-3 or TRBV12-4 to TRBJ1-5, with 8 bases identical to TRBD1. The CDR3 runs 15 residues. V trimming: 4 bases; J trimming: 3 bases; junction bases outside the gene matches: 5.

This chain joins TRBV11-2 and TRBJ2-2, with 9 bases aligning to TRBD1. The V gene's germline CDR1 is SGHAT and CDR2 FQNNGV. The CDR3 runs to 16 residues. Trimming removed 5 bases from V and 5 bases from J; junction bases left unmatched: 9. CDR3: CASSPGTGLGTGELFF. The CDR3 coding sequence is TGTGCCAGCAGCCCAGGGACAGGGCTGGGGACCGGGGAGCTGTTTTTT.

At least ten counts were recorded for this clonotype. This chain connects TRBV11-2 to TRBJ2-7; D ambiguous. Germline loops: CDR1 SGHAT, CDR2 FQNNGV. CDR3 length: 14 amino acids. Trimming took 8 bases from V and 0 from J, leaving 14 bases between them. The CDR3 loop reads CASEWVFGSYEQYF. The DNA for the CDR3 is TGTGCCAGCGAATGGGTCTTCGGCTCCTACGAGCAGTACTTC.